This T cell receptor (beta chain) came from a study of immune evolution from preneoplasia to lung adenocarcinoma (dated by TCRdb to the early 2020s). Notes on the research overall: HLA loss of heterozygosity was observed in roughly 6.8%, 16% and 36% of AIS, MIA and ADC lesions, respectively, and was not observed in any AAH lesions. The study used immune gene expression, TCR sequencing and multiplex immunofluorescence to profile the immune contexture of lung adenocarcinoma precursors and invasive adenocarcinoma. Resected precursor lesions (AAH, AIS, MIA) and invasive adenocarcinomas were each compared against paired morphologically normal lung tissue. Sample size was determined by specimen availability and not by a prior power calculation. The immune data were integrated with whole exome sequencing and methylation data from the same cohort of nodules. The overall cohort was made up of around 50 patients with pulmonary nodules who had surgical resection. TCR sequencing data came from approximately 49 patients. The study reported that 85 to 130 samples were used for TCR sequencing. Class I HLA alleles were inferred from exome data with POLYSOLVER, and allele-specific HLA loss was detected with LOHHLA. The paper's findings and limits, for the study overall: The highest T cell clonality was observed in KRAS-mutant nodules compared with EGFR-mutant or double wild-type lesions. The highest top T cell clone frequencies were observed in normal lung, and a progressive decrease in top T cell clone frequencies appeared to occur from AAH through AIS, MIA and invasive adenocarcinoma. The findings rested on association rather than direct causation, and larger cohorts with long-term follow-up and longitudinal biopsies were considered necessary. Because all patients came from Japan and China, whether the findings apply to Western populations was uncertain. The highest clonality was observed in normal lung, whereas higher T cell density and diversity but lower clonality appeared to be present in later-stage lesions.

Comments on this clone: This clone's antigen is unknown. No per-base quality is available; no much larger clone lies one base away.

The patients had resection in Japan or China between about 2013 and 2017. Two lung cancer pathologists independently reviewed H&E slides to confirm the histologic diagnosis of every case. For nucleic acid extraction, premalignant or tumor cells were enriched by macro-dissection following pathologic assessment. DNA was isolated from FFPE tissue using the AllPrep DNA/RNA FFPE Kit. The germline V gene gives CDR1 as ENHRY and CDR2 as SYGVKD. V is trimmed back by 7 bases and J by 5 bases, and the junction contains 12 bases that no gene match accounts for. From cysteine to phenylalanine, the CDR3 is 15 amino acids long. Solely the CDR3 DNA is kept, with 45 bases framed from the first base. The immunoSEQ hsTCRbeta Kit was used to sequence TCR beta CDR3 regions from DNA. In the source study's methods: The ImmunoSEQ Analyzer was used to analyse the TCR sequencing data. T cell clonality was defined as 1 minus Pielou's evenness computed on productive rearrangements. T cell diversity was measured with the inverse Simpson index on productive templates. T cell density was TCR beta template counts normalized to usable DNA, estimated by amplifying and sequencing housekeeping genes. Two-sided Kruskal-Wallis tests were used to compare TCR metrics across histologic stages. Not all clones reach the TCRdb copy of this immuneACCESS table, which keeps in-frame sequences only. Checked studies attribute under half of the gap to unresolved V genes and leave the rest unexplained. V and J calls and clone size are given by that table; D and trimming were obtained from the DNA. The sample profile shows 3,500 or so clones; roughly 87% of them were found once. The ten top clones hold 5.5% to 8% of the sample.

This TCR was sampled from a person aged 65 to 85 with invasive lung adenocarcinoma. The sequencing input was FFPE invasive lung adenocarcinoma tissue. Sample cell subset or site, as interpreted from the label and publication: frankly invasive lung adenocarcinoma (ADC). Here the chain combines TRBV10-3 and TRBJ1-1, and TRBD1 matches 8 of the central bases. The DNA sequence is given as TGTGCCATCAAGGACAGGGAAAATACTTTGACTGAAGCTTTCTTT. Its amino acids are CAIKDRENTLTEAFF.